What follows are 32 T cell receptor beta chains derived from one specimen sequenced in a study of blood T cell repertoires in COVID-19. Produced via immunoSEQ multiplex PCR; TCRdb's table is partial and in-frame only. The sample has some 80,000 clones, more than 75% seen once. The sample consisted of peripheral blood. Source of these receptors: a human donor in a cohort sampled during active COVID-19.

This chain joins TRBV10-3 and TRBJ1-3; no clear D. The CDR3 is 16 amino acids. Germline V lookup: CDR1 ENHRY, CDR2 SYGVKD. V lost 6 bases and J 0 bases, leaving 15 bases between the germline ends. The CDR3 protein is CAIRAGRGASGNTIYF. The CDR3 DNA is TGTGCCATCAGAGCCGGACGGGGAGCCTCTGGAAACACCATATATTTT.

The V call is TRBV7-9, the J call TRBJ2-1; 9 bases line up with TRBD2. The germline gives CDR1 SEHNR, CDR2 FQNEAQ (reference sequence). V dropped 1 base and J dropped 0; count of bases not matched to a gene: 10. The CDR3 length is 19 residues. CDR3 residues: CASSLVRLAGSYSYNEQFF. The CDR3, as DNA: TGTGCCAGCAGCTTAGTTCGGCTAGCGGGGTCCTACTCCTACAATGAGCAGTTCTTC.

This chain joins TRBV20-1 and TRBJ1-2; tentatively, D is TRBD1 (5 bases). With 2 bases removed from V and 6 bases from J, the gap between germline ends came to 7 bases. From germline, CDR1 is DFQATT and CDR2 SNEGSKA (reference sequence). The CDR3 loop spans 11 amino acids. CDR3 region: CSARSGDGYTF. The CDR3 DNA sequence: TGCAGTGCTAGATCGGGGGATGGCTACACCTTC.

Here the CDR3 reads CASSRDRPYEQYF. The CDR3 DNA follows: TGTGCCAGCAGTCGGGACAGGCCCTACGAGCAGTACTTC. This sequence joins TRBV28 and TRBJ2-7, with TRBD1 matching over 8 bases. CDR1 MDHEN and CDR2 SYDVKM come from the germline V gene. This CDR3 is built from 13 residues. Germline trimming cut 5 bases from V and 2 bases from J; bases unmatched to any gene: 2.

The CDR3 coding sequence is TGTGCCAGCAGCTTGTCAGGGCGGACCCGGGGGGAGACCCAGTACTTC. This encodes CASSLSGRTRGETQYF. The chain couples TRBV5-6 to TRBJ2-5; TRBD2 might be the D (6 bases). Trimming left V 1 base short and J 5 bases short, with 18 bases between. The V gene's germline CDR1 is SGHDT and CDR2 YYEEEE. The CDR3 loop spans 16 amino acids.

The V call is TRBV7-3, the J call TRBJ2-1; TRBD2 agrees at 7 bases. This CDR3 is 17 amino acids long. The junction had 13 bases not matched to a gene; V was cut back by 5 bases and J by 3 bases. Germline CDR1 is SGHTA and CDR2 is FQGTGA. Here the CDR3 reads CASSPGIAGVYYNEQFF. CDR3 bases: TGTGCCAGCAGCCCAGGGATTGCGGGAGTCTACTACAATGAGCAGTTCTTC.

The chain couples TRBV5-1 to TRBJ2-5; TRBD2 is a possible D gene (6 bases). The germline V and J ends were trimmed by 1 base and 5 bases, with 18 bases remaining between them. This CDR3 is built from 16 residues. The germline gives CDR1 SGHRS, CDR2 YFSETQ. CDR3 sequence (DNA): TGCGCCAGCAGCTTGACGCCTCGGGGAGGTGCGGAGACCCAGTACTTC. As protein: CASSLTPRGGAETQYF.

CDR3 amino acids: CASSYSPQINEKLFF. CDR3 DNA: TGTGCCAGCAGTTACTCGCCGCAGATTAATGAAAAACTGTTTTTT. The chain uses TRBV6-5 and TRBJ1-4; D uncertain. The CDR3 has 15 amino acids. V lost 0 bases, J lost 4 bases, and 9 bases lay in between. Germline V gene sequence: CDR1 MNHEY, CDR2 SVGAGI.

This chain uses TRBV5-4 with TRBJ1-1; weak D call: TRBD1 (5 bases). The V and J ends lost 2 bases and 2 bases respectively, with 7 bases between them. Germline V CDR1 and CDR2: SGHNT, YYREEE (reference sequence). CDR3 length: 13 amino acids. CDR3 sequence reads: CASSLDSNTEAFF. The CDR3 region has the DNA TGTGCCAGCAGCTTAGACAGTAACACTGAAGCTTTCTTT.

V and J are TRBV5-6 and TRBJ2-5; 7 bases are shared with TRBD1. In germline, CDR1 is SGHDT, CDR2 YYEEEE. This CDR3 is built from 17 residues. The ends lost 1 base at V and 4 bases at J; junction bases unmatched: 13. This chain's CDR3 is CASSLMTGSLARETQYF. Written as DNA, the CDR3 is TGTGCCAGCAGCTTGATGACAGGGAGCTTAGCCCGAGAGACCCAGTACTTC.

The genes are TRBV19 and TRBJ1-5; TRBD1 agrees at 8 bases. The CDR3 sequence is 15 residues long. Germline V gene data show CDR1 as LNHDA and CDR2 as SQIVND (reference sequence). V gave up 6 bases and J gave up 3 bases; unmatched junction bases: 7. The CDR3 loop reads CASRGQGVNNQPQHF. CDR3 DNA sequence: TGTGCCAGTAGAGGACAGGGCGTAAACAATCAGCCCCAGCATTTT.

The chain links TRBV5-1 to TRBJ2-3; 11 nucleotides match TRBD1. Trimming took 5 bases from V and 4 from J; bases not matched to a gene: 9. There are 16 residues in the CDR3. CDR1 is SGHRS, CDR2 YFSETQ, per germline. CDR3 sequence (DNA): TGCGCCAGCAGATCATGGGGACAGGGGGTCGCAGATACGCAGTATTTT. This translates into CASRSWGQGVADTQYF.

V gene TRBV2 combines with J gene TRBJ2-3; TRBD2 agrees at 8 bases. Trimming removed 8 bases from V and 0 bases from J; junction bases left unmatched: 7. Germline V gene data show CDR1 as SNHLY and CDR2 as FYNNEI. The CDR3 has 15 residues. Written as DNA, the CDR3 is TGTGCCAGCGGAGGGACTAGTCGTAGCACAGATACGCAGTATTTT. Amino acid sequence: CASGGTSRSTDTQYF.

The V gene is TRBV6-2 or TRBV6-3, the J gene TRBJ1-1, with 8 bases identical to TRBD1. J lost 5 bases, V lost 5 bases, and 1 base had no gene match. Germline CDR1 is MNHEY and CDR2 is SVGEGT. This CDR3 has 12 amino acids. The CDR3 spells CASSRQGTEAFF. Written as DNA, the CDR3 is TGTGCCAGCAGTAGACAGGGGACTGAAGCTTTCTTT.

The rearrangement uses TRBV27 and TRBJ1-5; 7 nucleotides agree with TRBD1. The CDR3 loop spans 17 amino acids. The V gene end was trimmed by 3 bases and the J gene end by 4 bases; junction bases not matched to a gene: 12. CDR1 is MNHEY and CDR2 is SMNVEV in the germline V gene (reference sequence). As DNA, the CDR3 is TGTGCCAGCAGTTTTAGTACAGGGGTTAAGTGGAATCAGCCCCAGCATTTT. The encoded protein is CASSFSTGVKWNQPQHF.

The chain is built from TRBV28 and TRBJ1-1, with TRBD1 matching over 7 bases. From germline, CDR1 is MDHEN and CDR2 SYDVKM. The CDR3 is 15 residues long. V lost 5 bases, J lost 1 base, and 7 bases stayed unmatched. Here the CDR3 reads CASSEGGTKNTEAFF. CDR3 nucleotides: TGTGCCAGCAGTGAAGGGGGCACGAAGAACACTGAAGCTTTCTTT.

This chain connects TRBV30 to TRBJ2-7; D unclear. The CDR3 sequence is 16 residues long. Trimming shortened V by 0 bases and J by 13 bases, and 28 bases separated the two germline ends. Germline V gene lookup returns CDR1 GTSNPN and CDR2 SVGIG (reference sequence). This CDR3 is CAWSVRPDRPPMSDYF. CDR3 DNA sequence: TGTGCCTGGAGTGTACGCCCTGACCGCCCCCCCATGAGCGACTACTTC.

The chain employs TRBV25-1 and TRBJ1-1, with a possible D match to TRBD1 (5 bases). Trimming pared 5 bases from V and 0 bases from J, leaving 10 bases between. This CDR3 is built from 14 residues. Per germline, CDR1 MGHDK and CDR2 SYGVNS. In nucleotides, the CDR3 is TGTGCCAGCAGTTCGGGACTGTTGAACACTGAAGCTTTCTTT. Its translation is CASSSGLLNTEAFF.

The chain combines TRBV2 with TRBJ1-2; D perhaps matches TRBD1 (6 bases). The V gene lost 6 bases and the J gene lost 4 bases, with 12 bases spanning the gap. There are 13 residues in the CDR3. Germline lookup yields CDR1 SNHLY and CDR2 FYNNEI. CDR3 sequence: CASSVGQTYGYTF. The CDR3 region has the DNA TGTGCCAGCAGCGTAGGACAGACCTATGGCTACACCTTC.

The chain recombines TRBV7-8 with TRBJ2-7; D call uncertain. Deletions cut 2 bases from V and 4 bases from J, with 9 bases between. The CDR3 extends over 13 amino acids. From germline, CDR1 is SGHVS and CDR2 FQNEAQ. DNA of the CDR3: TGTGCCAGCAGCTTATCTACGAGGTACGAGCAGTACTTC. This codes for CASSLSTRYEQYF. Combining the CDR3 with reference TRBV7-8 and TRBJ2-7 gives the whole variable domain GAGVSQSPRYKVAKRGQDVALRCDPISGHVSLFWYQQALGQGPEFLTYFQNEAQLDKSGLPSDRFFAERPEGSVSTLKIQRTQQEDSAVYLCASSLSTRYEQYFGPGTRLTVT.

The chain employs TRBV19 and TRBJ2-1; 9 bases match TRBD1. Germline V gives CDR1 LNHDA, CDR2 SQIVND (reference sequence). This CDR3 has 15 amino acids. V was pared by 4 bases and J by 6 bases, with 7 bases of the junction left unmatched. CDR3 amino acids: CASSTGTGIVNEQFF. CDR3 DNA sequence: TGTGCCAGTAGTACCGGGACAGGGATCGTCAATGAGCAGTTCTTC.

V is TRBV5-1 and J is TRBJ2-7, with D tentatively TRBD2 (5 bases). Trimming pared 5 bases from V and 2 bases from J, leaving 14 bases between. Germline CDR1 is SGHRS and CDR2 is YFSETQ. There are 14 residues in the CDR3. The CDR3 here is CASSEGLPPYEQYF. In DNA form, the CDR3 reads TGCGCCAGCAGTGAGGGCCTACCTCCCTACGAGCAGTACTTC.

This clone was detected only a few times. J is TRBJ2-3 and V is TRBV3-1 (or the pseudogene TRBV3-2); TRBD2 matches at 9 bases. Per the germline V gene, CDR1 is LGHDT and CDR2 is YNNKEL (reference sequence). The J segment lost 8 bases and the V segment lost 3 bases, leaving 18 bases of the junction unmatched. CDR3 length: 18 amino acids. The CDR3 bases are TGTGCCAGCAGCCAGGGGACCGGATGGGGGACTAGCAAAGGTACGCAGTATTTT. This gives the protein CASSQGTGWGTSKGTQYF.

V is TRBV29-1 and J is TRBJ2-7; 8 bases are shared with TRBD2. There are 14 residues in the CDR3. V was pared by 4 bases and J by 0 bases, with 5 bases of the junction left unmatched. Looked up from germline, CDR1 is SQVTM and CDR2 is ANQGSEA. The CDR3: CSVAGGEPSYEQYF. The CDR3 nucleotides are TGCAGCGTTGCCGGGGGGGAGCCCTCCTACGAGCAGTACTTC.

The table lists this clone with a count of one. The V gene is TRBV7-3, the J gene TRBJ2-1; 9 positions match TRBD2. Germline trimming cut 1 base from V and 8 bases from J; bases unmatched to any gene: 6. This CDR3 has 15 amino acids. Germline loops: CDR1 SGHTA, CDR2 FQGTGA. CDR3 bases: TGTGCCAGCAGCTTAATAGCGGGAGTTAGGGATGAGCAGTTCTTC. The encoded protein is CASSLIAGVRDEQFF.

The rearrangement links TRBV2 to TRBJ2-2, with TRBD1 matching over 8 bases. The CDR3 consists of 15 residues. Germline trimming cut 6 bases from V and 0 bases from J; bases unmatched to any gene: 3. The V gene's germline CDR1 is SNHLY and CDR2 FYNNEI. Here the CDR3 reads CASRQDRANTGELFF. Here the CDR3 DNA reads TGTGCCAGCAGGCAGGACAGGGCGAACACCGGGGAGCTGTTTTTT. The full variable domain, completed using reference TRBV2 and TRBJ2-2, is EPEVTQTPSHQVTQMGQEVILRCVPISNHLYFYWYRQILGQKVEFLVSFYNNEISEKSEIFDDQFSVERPDGSNFTLKIRSTKLEDSAMYFCASRQDRANTGELFFGEGSRLTVL.

This chain's CDR3 is CASSYSTARNQPQHF. The DNA for the CDR3 is TGTGCCAGCAGTTACTCGACAGCAAGAAATCAGCCCCAGCATTTT. This chain joins TRBV6-2 or TRBV6-3 and TRBJ1-5; D might be TRBD1 (5 bases). Germline CDR1 is MNHEY and CDR2 is SVGEGT. Trimming pared 0 bases from V and 4 bases from J, leaving 10 bases between. The CDR3 consists of 15 residues.

The rearrangement uses TRBV19 and TRBJ2-1, with 9 bases that match TRBD2. The V segment lost 0 bases and the J segment 2 bases; nucleotides outside the gene matches: 5. The CDR3 loop spans 17 amino acids. Per the germline V gene, CDR1 is LNHDA and CDR2 is SQIVND (reference sequence). As DNA, the CDR3 is TGTGCCAGTAGTATAGATCTCTCTAGCGGGGCCTACAATGAGCAGTTCTTC. It encodes CASSIDLSSGAYNEQFF.

This chain joins TRBV12-5 and TRBJ2-1; no clear D gene. Germline V gene lookup returns CDR1 LGHNT and CDR2 FRNRAP. CDR3 length: 12 residues. Trimming pared 2 bases from V and 9 bases from J, leaving 8 bases between. The CDR3 nucleotides read TGTGCTAGTGGTTTGCCCCCCGGTGAGCAGTTCTTC. Translation gives CASGLPPGEQFF.

The chain recombines TRBV29-1 with TRBJ2-3, with 11 bases matching TRBD1. With V trimmed by 7 bases and J by 4 bases, 7 bases remained unmatched. The CDR3 loop spans 14 amino acids. Germline V CDR1 and CDR2: SQVTM, ANQGSEA. CDR3 bases: TGCAGCGCCACCCCGGGACAGGGGGCAGATACGCAGTATTTT. It encodes CSATPGQGADTQYF.

This clone was observed once. The chain recombines TRBV5-1 with TRBJ2-3; 10 bases are a match to TRBD2. The CDR3 covers 17 residues. Trimming cost V 2 bases and J 4 bases; bases outside gene matches: 10. Germline V lookup: CDR1 SGHRS, CDR2 YFSETQ. The chain's CDR3 is CASSFTASGSGADTQYF. The DNA for the CDR3 is TGCGCCAGCAGCTTTACAGCTAGCGGGAGTGGCGCAGATACGCAGTATTTT.

The gene calls are TRBV29-1 and TRBJ2-7; 9 nucleotides align to TRBD2. Germline trimming cut 5 bases from V and 1 base from J; bases unmatched to any gene: 6. Per the germline V gene, CDR1 is SQVTM and CDR2 is ANQGSEA. CDR3 length equals 14 residues. CDR3 protein: CSVSTSGISYEQYF. CDR3 sequence (DNA): TGCAGCGTTTCGACTAGCGGTATTTCCTACGAGCAGTACTTC.